The 17 T cell receptor beta chains reported below all come from one sample, sequenced in a study of blood T cells in healthy people across ages. With a J-beta primer mix and a sample-barcoded 5' primer, a second PCR ran about 7 to 11 cycles. TCRdb reprocessed the 5' RACE reads with MiXCR, giving one entry per CDR3 protein. The repertoire holds roughly 800,000 distinct CDR3 sequences, with roughly 25% as singletons. These records were also assigned to another study, of T cells of mothers and their children.

Sequenced: blood. The receptor source for this set is a boy under 18 in good health.

This clonotype was counted a few times. J is TRBJ2-5 and V is TRBV27; D is perhaps TRBD1 or TRBD2 (5 bases each). Germline V gene lookup returns CDR1 MNHEY and CDR2 SMNVEV (reference sequence). The V and J ends lost 3 bases and 1 base respectively, with 15 bases between them. There are 16 residues in the CDR3. CDR3 nucleotide sequence: TGTGCCAGCAGTTTGACTACAGGAGTCTTCCAAGAGACCCAGTACTTC. It codes for CASSLTTGVFQETQYF.

V gene TRBV12-3 or TRBV12-4 combines with J gene TRBJ2-2, with TRBD1 matching 8 bases. The CDR3 has 14 amino acids. V dropped 6 bases and J dropped 4; count of bases not matched to a gene: 4. CDR3 nucleotide sequence: TGTGCCAGCAGAGAACAGGGGGGCACCGGGGAGCTGTTTTTT. It codes for CASREQGGTGELFF.

This clonotype was picked up a small number of times. V usage is TRBV28 and J usage is TRBJ1-6, with 7 bases identical to TRBD1. Per the germline V gene, CDR1 is MDHEN and CDR2 is SYDVKM. V dropped 2 bases and J dropped 5; count of bases not matched to a gene: 6. CDR3 length: 16 residues. The CDR3, as DNA: TGTGCCAGCAGTTTACCACGGGACAGAGATAATTCACCCCTCCACTTT. This codes for CASSLPRDRDNSPLHF.

The rearrangement joins TRBV27 to TRBJ2-5; maybe TRBD2 (6 bases). Gene TRBJ2-7 matches the end of the DNA better, so the J call may be wrong. CDR3 length: 14 residues. Germline assignment: CDR1 MNHEY and CDR2 SMNVEV (reference sequence). CDR3 coding DNA: TGTGCCAGCAGTTTAGCGCGGGAAGCCTACGAGCAGTACTTC. It codes for CASSLAREAYEQYF.

The V and J genes are TRBV6-2 or TRBV6-3 and TRBJ2-7; D uncertain. V shed 5 bases and J shed 2 bases, with 7 bases lying between them. CDR1 and CDR2 from the germline V gene are MNHEY and SVGEGT. The CDR3 length is 12 residues. CDR3 sequence: CASSTWPYEQYF. Here the CDR3 DNA reads TGTGCCAGCAGTACTTGGCCCTACGAGCAGTACTTC.

This clonotype was found a few times. The chain links TRBV5-1 to TRBJ1-2; weak D call: TRBD1 (6 bases). The CDR3 has 12 residues. Germline V CDR1 and CDR2: SGHRS, YFSETQ. Trimming took off 9 bases at V and 7 bases at J, with 16 bases between the two ends. CDR3 amino acids: CATAQGSAGYTF. The CDR3 DNA reads as TGCGCCACTGCACAGGGTTCAGCTGGCTACACCTTC.

This clonotype was observed a handful of times. The CDR3 region is CASSLVGTGDEKLFF. CDR3 DNA sequence: TGTGCCAGCAGCTTAGTGGGCACAGGGGATGAAAAACTGTTTTTT. V gene TRBV7-2 combines with J gene TRBJ1-4; TRBD1 matches 7 bases. J was trimmed by 6 bases and V by 1 base; bases with no gene match: 5. There are 15 residues in the CDR3. Germline-derived CDR1 and CDR2 are SGHTA and FQGNSA.

The V and J genes are TRBV5-1 and TRBJ2-7; TRBD1 might be the D (5 bases). The CDR3 runs 15 residues. V was cut by 4 bases and J by 6 bases, with 20 bases left in between. In germline, CDR1 is SGHRS, CDR2 YFSETQ. The CDR3 is CASSPSAGYSGEQYF. CDR3 nucleotides: TGCGCCAGCAGCCCATCCGCAGGGTACTCTGGCGAGCAGTACTTC.

The chain combines TRBV29-1 with TRBJ2-7; TRBD1 matches at 9 bases. CDR3 length equals 13 residues. Trimming cost V 4 bases and J 3 bases; bases outside gene matches: 4. CDR1 SQVTM and CDR2 ANQGSEA come from the germline V gene. CDR3 region: CSVAGDRDYEQYF. CDR3 DNA sequence: TGCAGCGTTGCTGGGGACAGGGACTACGAGCAGTACTTC.

This clonotype has a handful of counts. This chain connects TRBV2 to TRBJ2-3; 8 bases are shared with TRBD2. There are 15 residues in the CDR3. Trimming removed 4 bases from V and 2 bases from J; junction bases left unmatched: 5. The germline gives CDR1 SNHLY, CDR2 FYNNEI. CDR3 sequence: CASSVGAGVTDTQYF. In nucleotides, the CDR3 is TGTGCCAGCAGTGTAGGAGCGGGAGTCACAGATACGCAGTATTTT.

The chain couples TRBV4-3 to TRBJ2-7; no definite D call. The CDR3 covers 16 residues. Germline-derived CDR1 and CDR2 are LGHNA and YSLEER. V was trimmed by 0 bases and J by 5 bases, leaving 17 bases between them. CDR3 sequence: CASSQDPQTRSHEQYF. CDR3 nucleotide sequence: TGCGCCAGCAGCCAAGACCCCCAGACTCGTTCGCACGAGCAGTACTTC.

As for this clonotype: The junction shows a germline mismatch at one end, possibly a read error. V usage is TRBV10-3 and J usage is TRBJ2-1, with 10 positions matching TRBD2. The CDR3 runs to 15 residues. Germline CDR1 and CDR2: ENHRY and SYGVKD. CDR3 loop: CATSEGLAGVNEQFF. DNA of the CDR3: TGTGCCACCAGTGAGGGTCTAGCGGGGGTCAATGAGCAGTTCTTC.

The chain is built from TRBV15 and TRBJ2-5; D unresolved. The J call may be mistaken, given a closer DNA end match to TRBJ2-1. Germline CDR1 and CDR2: LNHNV and YYDKDF (reference sequence). This CDR3 is built from 12 residues. The CDR3, as DNA: TGTGCCACCAGCGGGCTTGGAAATGAGCAGTTCTTC. Protein product: CATSGLGNEQFF.

The V and J genes are TRBV6-5 and TRBJ2-2; a weak D match, TRBD2 (5 bases). The CDR3 loop spans 16 amino acids. V was clipped by 2 bases and J by 6 bases, with 16 bases between them. Per germline, CDR1 MNHEY and CDR2 SVGAGI. The CDR3 DNA reads TGTGCCAGCAGTTACCAACCTCTCACCGGGGCCGGGGAGCTGTTTTTT. Protein product: CASSYQPLTGAGELFF.

This sequence joins TRBV16 and TRBJ2-7, with TRBD2 identical over 7 bases. Losses at the gene ends were 0 bases for V and 3 bases for J; bases not matched to a gene: 5. The germline CDR1 and CDR2 sequences are KGHSY and FQNENV. The CDR3 runs to 15 residues. DNA for the CDR3: TGTGCCAGCAGCCAATCGCAAGGACTAGTCTACGAGCAGTACTTC. It translates to CASSQSQGLVYEQYF.

The DNA of the CDR3 is TGCAGCGTGGGAGACAGCTGGACCCAGTACTTC. Its translation: CSVGDSWTQYF. The rearrangement joins TRBV29-1 to TRBJ2-5; D might be TRBD1 or TRBD2, each matching 5 bases. This CDR3 region has 11 residues. V lost 6 bases, J lost 7 bases, and 12 bases lay in between. Germline assignment: CDR1 SQVTM and CDR2 ANQGSEA.

This clonotype came up a few times. The chain links TRBV6-5 to TRBJ2-7; the D call may be TRBD1 or TRBD2 (5 bases each). V was cut by 7 bases and J by 5 bases, with 15 bases left in between. The CDR3 consists of 13 residues. Germline V CDR1 and CDR2: MNHEY, SVGAGI. The CDR3 region is CASKRGAYDEQYF. CDR3 DNA sequence: TGTGCCAGCAAGAGGGGTGCATATGACGAGCAGTACTTC.